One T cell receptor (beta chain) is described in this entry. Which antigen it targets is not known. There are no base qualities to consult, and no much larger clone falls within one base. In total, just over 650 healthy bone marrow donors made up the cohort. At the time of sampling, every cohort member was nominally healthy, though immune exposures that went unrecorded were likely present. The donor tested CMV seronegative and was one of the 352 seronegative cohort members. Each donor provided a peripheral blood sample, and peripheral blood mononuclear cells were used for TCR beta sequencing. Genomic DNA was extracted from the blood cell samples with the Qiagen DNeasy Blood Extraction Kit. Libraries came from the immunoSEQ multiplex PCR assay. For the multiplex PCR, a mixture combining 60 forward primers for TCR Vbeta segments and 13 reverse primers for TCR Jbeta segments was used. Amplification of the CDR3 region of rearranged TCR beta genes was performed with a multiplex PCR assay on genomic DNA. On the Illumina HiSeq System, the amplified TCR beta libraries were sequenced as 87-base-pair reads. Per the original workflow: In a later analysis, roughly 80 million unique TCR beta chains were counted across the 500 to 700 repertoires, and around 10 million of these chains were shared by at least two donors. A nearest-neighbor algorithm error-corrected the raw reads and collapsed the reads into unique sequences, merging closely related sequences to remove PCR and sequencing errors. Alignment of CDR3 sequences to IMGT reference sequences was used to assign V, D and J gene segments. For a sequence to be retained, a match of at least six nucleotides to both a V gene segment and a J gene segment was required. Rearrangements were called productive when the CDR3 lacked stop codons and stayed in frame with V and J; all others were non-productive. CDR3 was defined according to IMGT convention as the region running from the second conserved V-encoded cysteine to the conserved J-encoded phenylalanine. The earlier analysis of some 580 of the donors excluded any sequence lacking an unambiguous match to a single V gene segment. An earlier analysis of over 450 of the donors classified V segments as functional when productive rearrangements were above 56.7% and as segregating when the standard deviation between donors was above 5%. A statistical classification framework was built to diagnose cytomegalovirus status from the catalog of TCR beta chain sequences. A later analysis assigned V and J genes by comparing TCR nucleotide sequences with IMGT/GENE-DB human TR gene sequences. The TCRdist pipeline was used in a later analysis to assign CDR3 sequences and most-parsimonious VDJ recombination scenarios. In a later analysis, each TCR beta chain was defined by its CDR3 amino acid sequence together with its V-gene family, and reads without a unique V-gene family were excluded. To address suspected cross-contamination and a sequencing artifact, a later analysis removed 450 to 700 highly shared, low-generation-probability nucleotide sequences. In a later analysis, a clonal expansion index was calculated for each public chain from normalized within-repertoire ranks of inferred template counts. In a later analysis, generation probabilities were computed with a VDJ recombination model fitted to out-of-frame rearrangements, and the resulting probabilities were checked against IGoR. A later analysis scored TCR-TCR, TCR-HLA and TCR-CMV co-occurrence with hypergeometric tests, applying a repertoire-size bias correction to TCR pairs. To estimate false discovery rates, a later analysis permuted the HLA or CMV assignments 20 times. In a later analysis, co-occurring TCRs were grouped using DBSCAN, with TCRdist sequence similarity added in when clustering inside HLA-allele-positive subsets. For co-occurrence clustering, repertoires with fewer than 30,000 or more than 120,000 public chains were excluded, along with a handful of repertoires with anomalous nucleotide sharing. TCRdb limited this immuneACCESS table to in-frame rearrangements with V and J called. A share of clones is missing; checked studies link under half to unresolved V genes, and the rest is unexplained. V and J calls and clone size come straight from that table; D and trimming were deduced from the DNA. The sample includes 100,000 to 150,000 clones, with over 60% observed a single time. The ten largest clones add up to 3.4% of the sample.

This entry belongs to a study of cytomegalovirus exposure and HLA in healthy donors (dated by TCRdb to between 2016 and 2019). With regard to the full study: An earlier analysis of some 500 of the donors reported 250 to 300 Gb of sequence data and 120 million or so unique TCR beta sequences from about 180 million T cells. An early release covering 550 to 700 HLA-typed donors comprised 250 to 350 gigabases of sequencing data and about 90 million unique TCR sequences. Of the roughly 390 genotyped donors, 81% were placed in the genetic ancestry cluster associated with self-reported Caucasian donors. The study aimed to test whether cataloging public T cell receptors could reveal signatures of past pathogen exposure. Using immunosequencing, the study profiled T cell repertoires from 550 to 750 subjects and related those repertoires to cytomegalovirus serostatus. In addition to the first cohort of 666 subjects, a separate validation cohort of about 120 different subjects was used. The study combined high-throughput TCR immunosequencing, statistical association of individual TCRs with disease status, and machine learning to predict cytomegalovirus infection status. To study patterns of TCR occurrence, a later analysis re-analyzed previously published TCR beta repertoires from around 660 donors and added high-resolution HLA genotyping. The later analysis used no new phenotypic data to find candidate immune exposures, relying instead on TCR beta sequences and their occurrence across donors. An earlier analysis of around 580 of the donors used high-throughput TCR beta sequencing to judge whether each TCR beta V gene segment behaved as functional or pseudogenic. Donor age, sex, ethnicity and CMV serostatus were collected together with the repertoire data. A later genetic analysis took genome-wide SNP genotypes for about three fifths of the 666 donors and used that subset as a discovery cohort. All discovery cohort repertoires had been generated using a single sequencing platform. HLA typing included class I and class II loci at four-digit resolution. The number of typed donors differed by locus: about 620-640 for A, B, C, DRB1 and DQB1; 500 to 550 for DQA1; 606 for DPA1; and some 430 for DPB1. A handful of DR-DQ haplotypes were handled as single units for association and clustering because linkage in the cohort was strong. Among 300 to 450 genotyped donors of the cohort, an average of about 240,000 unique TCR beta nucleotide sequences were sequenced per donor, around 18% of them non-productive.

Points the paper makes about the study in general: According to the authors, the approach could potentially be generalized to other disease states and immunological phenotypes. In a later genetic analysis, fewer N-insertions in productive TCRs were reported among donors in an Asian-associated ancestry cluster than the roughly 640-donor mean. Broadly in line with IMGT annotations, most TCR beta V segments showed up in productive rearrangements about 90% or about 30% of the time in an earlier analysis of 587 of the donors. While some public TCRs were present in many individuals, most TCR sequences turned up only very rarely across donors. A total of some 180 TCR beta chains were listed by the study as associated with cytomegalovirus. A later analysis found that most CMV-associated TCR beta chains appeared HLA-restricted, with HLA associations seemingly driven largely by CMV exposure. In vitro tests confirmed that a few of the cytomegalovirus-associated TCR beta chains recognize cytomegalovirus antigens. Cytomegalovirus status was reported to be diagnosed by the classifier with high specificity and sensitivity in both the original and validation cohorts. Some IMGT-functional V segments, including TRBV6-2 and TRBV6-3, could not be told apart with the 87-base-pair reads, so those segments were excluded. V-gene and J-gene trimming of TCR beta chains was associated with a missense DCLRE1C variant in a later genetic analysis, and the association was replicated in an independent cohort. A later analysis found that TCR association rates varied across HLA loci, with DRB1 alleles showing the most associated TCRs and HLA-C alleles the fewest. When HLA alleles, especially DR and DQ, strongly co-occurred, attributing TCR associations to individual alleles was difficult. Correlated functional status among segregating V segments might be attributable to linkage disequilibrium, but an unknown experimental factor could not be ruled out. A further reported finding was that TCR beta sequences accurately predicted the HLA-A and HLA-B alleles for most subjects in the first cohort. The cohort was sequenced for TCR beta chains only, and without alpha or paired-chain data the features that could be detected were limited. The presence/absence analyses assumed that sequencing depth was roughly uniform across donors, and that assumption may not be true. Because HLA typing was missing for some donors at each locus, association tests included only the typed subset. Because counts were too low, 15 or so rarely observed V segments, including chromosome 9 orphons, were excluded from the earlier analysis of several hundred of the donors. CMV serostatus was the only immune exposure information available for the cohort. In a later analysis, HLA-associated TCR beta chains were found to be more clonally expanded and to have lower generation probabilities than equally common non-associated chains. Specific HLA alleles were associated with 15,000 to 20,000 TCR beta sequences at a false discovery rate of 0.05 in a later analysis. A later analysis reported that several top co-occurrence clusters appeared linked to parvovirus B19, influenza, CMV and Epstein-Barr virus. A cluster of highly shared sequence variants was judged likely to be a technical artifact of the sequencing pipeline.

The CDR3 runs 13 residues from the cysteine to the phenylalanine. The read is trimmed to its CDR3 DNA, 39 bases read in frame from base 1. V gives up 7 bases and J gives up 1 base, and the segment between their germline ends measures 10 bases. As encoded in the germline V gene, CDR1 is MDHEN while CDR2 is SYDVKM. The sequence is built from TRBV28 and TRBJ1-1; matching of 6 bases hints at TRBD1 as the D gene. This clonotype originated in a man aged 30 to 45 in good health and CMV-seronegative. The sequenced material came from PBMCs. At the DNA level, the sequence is TGTGCCAGCACCTCGACAGGGAACACTGAAGCTTTCTTT. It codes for CASTSTGNTEAFF.